What follows are 13 T cell receptor beta chains derived from one specimen sequenced in a study of TIL therapy for anti-PD-1-resistant metastatic lung cancer. Sequencing used immunoSEQ v3. Repertoires were generated with immunoSEQ multiplex PCR, while TCRdb's copy carries only in-frame clones and drops some. The data hold some 52,000 clones, with 79% observed a single time. The time point was: pre-treatment sample, taken before nivolumab and TIL therapy. Sample: blood, taken at baseline. The receptors here all came from a woman aged 30-79 years with non-small cell lung cancer.

The rearrangement joins TRBV6-1 to TRBJ2-2, with D unresolved. The V end was cut by 4 bases, the J end by 7 bases, with 7 bases between. CDR3 size: 12 residues. From germline, CDR1 is MNHNS and CDR2 SASEGT. The CDR3 region is CASSGPGGELFF. DNA of the CDR3: TGTGCCAGCAGTGGACCCGGCGGGGAGCTGTTTTTT.

The chain joins TRBV7-3 to TRBJ2-6; TRBD1 agrees at 8 bases. Germline V gives CDR1 SGHTA, CDR2 FQGTGA. V gave up 5 bases and J gave up 4 bases; unmatched junction bases: 4. This CDR3 comprises 15 residues. The CDR3 DNA follows: TGTGCCAGCAGCCTCCAGGGGGCCGGGGCCAACGTCCTGACTTTC. Protein: CASSLQGAGANVLTF. The variable domain in full, completed from reference TRBV7-3 and TRBJ2-6, reads GAGVSQTPSNKVTEKGKYVELRCDPISGHTALYWYRQSLGQGPEFLIYFQGTGAADDSGLPNDRFFAVRPEGSVSTLKIQRTERGDSAVYLCASSLQGAGANVLTFGAGSRLTVL.

V and J are TRBV7-2 and TRBJ2-2; 7 positions agree with TRBD2. Germline V gene lookup returns CDR1 SGHTA and CDR2 FQGNSA. This CDR3 has 14 residues. J gave up 0 bases and V 8 bases, and 3 bases lay outside the gene matches. This chain's CDR3 is CASSRGTNTGELFF. The DNA for the CDR3 is TGTGCCAGCTCGCGGGGGACGAACACCGGGGAGCTGTTTTTT.

This clone showed up just a few times. The chain has TRBV2 and TRBJ1-3; D uncertain. This CDR3 is 15 amino acids long. V was pared by 1 base and J by 1 base, with 8 bases between. From germline, CDR1 is SNHLY and CDR2 FYNNEI. The CDR3: CASSEGAPSGNTIYF. The CDR3 DNA sequence: TGTGCCAGCAGTGAAGGGGCTCCGTCTGGAAACACCATATATTTT.

V is TRBV6-6 and J is TRBJ1-1; D gene uncertain. CDR1 and CDR2 from the germline V gene are MNHNY and SVGAGI (reference sequence). V gave up 5 bases and J gave up 4 bases, with 14 bases separating them. The CDR3 is 14 residues long. CDR3 sequence (DNA): TGTGCCAGCAGTCTGGGAAGAGATGGCACTGAAGCTTTCTTT. Its protein is CASSLGRDGTEAFF.

This chain joins TRBV29-1 and TRBJ1-1; D is perhaps TRBD1 (6 bases). V was clipped by 7 bases and J by 4 bases, with 13 bases between them. Germline V gene sequence: CDR1 SQVTM, CDR2 ANQGSEA. The CDR3 runs 12 residues. The DNA of the CDR3 is TGCAGCGCCCGACAGGCTGGCACTGAAGCTTTCTTT. Translating gives CSARQAGTEAFF.

Turning to this clone: The junction departs from the called germline gene at one end, perhaps through a read error. The chain combines TRBV11-2 with TRBJ1-2; D might be TRBD1 (5 bases). Looked up from germline, CDR1 is SGHAT and CDR2 is FQNNGV. The CDR3 contains 18 residues. The CDR3 here is CASSSIRGVGAPDYGYTF. In DNA, the CDR3 is TGTGCCAGCAGCTCCATTAGAGGGGTCGGGGCCCCGGACTACGGCTACACCTTC.

This clone was counted a few times. The rearrangement links TRBV28 to TRBJ2-3, with a tentative D call TRBD2 (5 bases). The ends were cut back, 1 base at V and 0 bases at J, with 17 bases in the middle. Germline-derived CDR1 and CDR2 are MDHEN and SYDVKM. The CDR3 loop spans 18 amino acids. The CDR3 nucleotides are TGTGCCAGCAGTTTATTGTCGGGAAAGGGTCCTAGCACAGATACGCAGTATTTT. Translation gives CASSLLSGKGPSTDTQYF.

In this sample, this clone turned up a few times. The chain couples TRBV2 to TRBJ1-2; 8 nucleotides match TRBD1. This CDR3 is built from 15 residues. Per the germline V gene, CDR1 is SNHLY and CDR2 is FYNNEI. V trimming: 5 bases; J trimming: 4 bases; junction bases outside the gene matches: 9. The CDR3 sequence: CASSPRTGNGYGYTF. Here the CDR3 DNA reads TGTGCCAGCAGTCCCCGGACAGGGAACGGCTATGGCTACACCTTC.

The chain carries TRBV18 and TRBJ1-1, with a weak D call TRBD1 (6 bases). Trimming shortened V by 8 bases and J by 4 bases, and 17 bases separated the two germline ends. In germline, CDR1 is KGHSH, CDR2 LQKENI. The CDR3 is 14 residues long. CDR3 residues: CASTPLGASTEAFF. The CDR3 bases are TGTGCCAGCACCCCTCTGGGGGCAAGCACTGAAGCTTTCTTT.

V gene TRBV9 combines with J gene TRBJ2-3, with 10 bases matching TRBD1. V shed 4 bases and J 5 bases; nucleotides not matched to a gene: 4. This CDR3 spans 14 amino acids. Germline V CDR1 and CDR2: SGDLS, YYNGEE. CDR3 region: CASSQGQGIDTQYF. In nucleotides, the CDR3 is TGTGCCAGCAGCCAGGGACAGGGGATAGATACGCAGTATTTT.

The V call is TRBV5-6, the J call TRBJ1-2, with a possible D match to TRBD1 (6 bases). V was shortened by 4 bases and J by 7 bases, with 14 bases between the two germline ends. The CDR3 spans 13 residues. Germline V lookup: CDR1 SGHDT, CDR2 YYEEEE. The CDR3 reads CASSPTGSSGYTF. The CDR3 region has the DNA TGTGCCAGCAGCCCGACAGGATCTAGTGGCTACACCTTC. The complete variable domain, with remaining parts taken from reference TRBV5-6 and TRBJ1-2, reads DAGVTQSPTHLIKTRGQQVTLRCSPKSGHDTVSWYQQALGQGPQFIFQYYEEEERQRGNFPDRFSGHQFPNYSSELNVNALLLGDSALYLCASSPTGSSGYTFGSGTRLTVV.

The CDR3 DNA sequence: TGCGCCTCTCAGCCTTGGGTTAGCAATCAGCCCCAGCATTTT. Its translation is CASQPWVSNQPQHF. The chain uses TRBV5-1 and TRBJ1-5; D uncertain. The CDR3 totals 14 residues. V was clipped by 10 bases and J by 0 bases, with 14 bases between them. Germline CDR1 SGHRS, CDR2 YFSETQ.